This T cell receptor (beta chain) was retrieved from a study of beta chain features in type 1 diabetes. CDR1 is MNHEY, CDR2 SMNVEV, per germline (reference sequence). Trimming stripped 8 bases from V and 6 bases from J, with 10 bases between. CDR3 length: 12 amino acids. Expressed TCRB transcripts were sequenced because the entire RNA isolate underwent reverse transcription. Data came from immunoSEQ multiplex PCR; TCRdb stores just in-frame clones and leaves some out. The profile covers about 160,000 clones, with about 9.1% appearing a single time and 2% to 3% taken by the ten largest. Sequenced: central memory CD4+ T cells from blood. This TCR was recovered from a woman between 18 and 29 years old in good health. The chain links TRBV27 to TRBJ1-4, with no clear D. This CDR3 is CASCGTDEKLFF. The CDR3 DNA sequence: TGTGCCAGCTGTGGTACTGATGAAAAACTGTTTTTT.